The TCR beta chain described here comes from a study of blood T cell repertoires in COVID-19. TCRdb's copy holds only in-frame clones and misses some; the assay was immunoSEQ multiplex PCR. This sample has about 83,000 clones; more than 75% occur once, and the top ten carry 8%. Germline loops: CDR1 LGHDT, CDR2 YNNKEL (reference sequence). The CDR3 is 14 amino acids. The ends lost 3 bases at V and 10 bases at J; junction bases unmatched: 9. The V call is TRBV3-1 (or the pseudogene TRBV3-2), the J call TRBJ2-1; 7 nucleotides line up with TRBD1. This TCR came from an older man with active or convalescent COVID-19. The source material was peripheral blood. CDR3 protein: CASSQRTGFGEQFF. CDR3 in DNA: TGTGCCAGCAGCCAGCGGACAGGCTTCGGGGAGCAGTTCTTC.